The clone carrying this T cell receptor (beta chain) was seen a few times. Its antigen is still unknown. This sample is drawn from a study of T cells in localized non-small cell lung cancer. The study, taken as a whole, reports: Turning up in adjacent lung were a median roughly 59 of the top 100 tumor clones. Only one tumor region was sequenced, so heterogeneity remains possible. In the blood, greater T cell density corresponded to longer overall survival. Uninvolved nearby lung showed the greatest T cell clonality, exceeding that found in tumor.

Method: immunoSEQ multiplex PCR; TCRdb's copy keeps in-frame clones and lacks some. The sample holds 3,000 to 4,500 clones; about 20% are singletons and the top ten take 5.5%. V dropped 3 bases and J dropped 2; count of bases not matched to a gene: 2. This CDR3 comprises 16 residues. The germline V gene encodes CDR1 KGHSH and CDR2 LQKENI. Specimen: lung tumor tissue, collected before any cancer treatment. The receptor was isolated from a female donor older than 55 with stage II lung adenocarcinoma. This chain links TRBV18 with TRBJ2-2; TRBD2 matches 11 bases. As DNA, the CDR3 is TGTGCCAGCTCACCGGGGACTAGCGGAAACACCGGGGAGCTGTTTTTT. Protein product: CASSPGTSGNTGELFF.